This T cell receptor beta chain emerged from a study of T cells in Graves' hyperthyroidism and ophthalmopathy. General study results and limits: The majority of expanded thyroid clonotypes above 0.001 also appeared in blood.

Amplified TCR beta CDR3 regions derived from RNA transcripts. Initially, a first-round RT-PCR of the TCR CDR3 employed the HTBI primer set. TCRdb reprocessed the multiplex PCR reads via MiXCR and lists one record per CDR3 protein. The sample holds a few hundred thousand distinct CDR3 sequences; roughly 21% are singletons and the top ten take over 40%. This clonotype occurred a few times. Its antigen is undetermined. Every diagnosis used clinical symptoms, serum thyroxine and TRAb, thyroid ultrasound and orbital computed tomography. CDR1 and CDR2 from the germline V gene are LNHDA and SQIVND (reference sequence). The ends were cut back, 4 bases at V and 4 bases at J, with 14 bases in the middle. CDR3 length: 15 residues.

The gene calls are TRBV19 and TRBJ2-1, with D possibly being TRBD2 (6 bases). The sequenced material came from blood. The origin of this receptor is a woman between 45 and 65 years old with Graves' hyperthyroidism. The CDR3 DNA follows: TGTGCCAGTAGTAATGGCGGGGTCTCGTACAATGAGCAGTTCTTC. Translation gives CASSNGGVSYNEQFF.